The 17 T cell receptor beta chains in this list originate from one sample, sequenced in a study of blood T cells in healthy people across ages. The use of a sample-barcoded 5' primer and a J-beta primer mix characterized a second PCR of roughly 6 to 11 cycles. TCRdb analysed the 5' RACE reads with MiXCR anew, one entry per CDR3 protein. Of about 570,000 distinct CDR3 sequences listed, 25% to 30% are singletons. Sequencing used blood. Receptor source: a woman in her 70s in good health.

This clonotype was counted only a few times. This chain links TRBV7-6 with TRBJ2-5; D is unresolved. The V gene's germline CDR1 is SGHVS and CDR2 FNYEAQ. This CDR3 has 16 amino acids. Trimming pared 7 bases from V and 2 bases from J, leaving 20 bases between. The DNA of the CDR3 is TGTGCCAGCACGTCGCCTTTGGAGATTCCACAAGAGACCCAGTACTTC. It codes for CASTSPLEIPQETQYF.

This clonotype was seen many times. The V gene is TRBV28, the J gene TRBJ1-4; weak D call: TRBD1 (6 bases). The CDR3 has 17 amino acids. V was cut by 4 bases and J by 5 bases, with 20 bases left in between. The germline CDR1 and CDR2 sequences are MDHEN and SYDVKM. CDR3 sequence reads: CASSYLDRLGGNEKLFF. CDR3 DNA sequence: TGTGCCAGCAGTTACCTTGACAGGCTCGGGGGAAATGAAAAACTGTTTTTT.

This clonotype appeared a single time. The rearrangement joins TRBV11-2 to TRBJ2-4; 7 positions match TRBD1. There are 16 residues in the CDR3. Germline CDR1 SGHAT, CDR2 FQNNGV. V trimming: 0 bases; J trimming: 9 bases; junction bases outside the gene matches: 11. DNA of the CDR3: TGTGCCAGCAGCTTAGAACCGGGACAGCCCCACGGCATTCAGTACTTC. It codes for CASSLEPGQPHGIQYF.

V is TRBV6-5 and J is TRBJ1-2; D is perhaps TRBD1 (5 bases). V was shortened by 7 bases and J by 2 bases, with 14 bases between the two germline ends. This CDR3 is built from 14 residues. Germline-derived CDR1 and CDR2 are MNHEY and SVGAGI. CDR3 loop: CASKPSTENYGYTF. In nucleotides, the CDR3 is TGTGCCAGCAAACCGTCGACAGAGAACTATGGCTACACCTTC.

Only one count was recorded for this clonotype. CDR3 sequence: CAISDSGGHYNEQFF. The DNA for the CDR3 is TGTGCCATCAGTGATAGCGGGGGACACTACAATGAGCAGTTCTTC. V and J are TRBV10-3 and TRBJ2-1; 9 nucleotides line up with TRBD2. Germline assignment: CDR1 ENHRY and CDR2 SYGVKD. This CDR3 is built from 15 residues. Trimming removed 3 bases from V and 3 bases from J; junction bases left unmatched: 3.

The genes are TRBV27 and TRBJ2-5; unclear D gene. Trimming pared 4 bases from V and 2 bases from J, leaving 11 bases between. This CDR3 has 14 amino acids. Germline V CDR1 and CDR2: MNHEY, SMNVEV (reference sequence). Here the CDR3 DNA reads TGTGCCAGCAGTTCGCGACAACCGCAAGAGACCCAGTACTTC. As protein: CASSSRQPQETQYF.

This sequence joins TRBV20-1 and TRBJ2-3; tentatively, D is TRBD1 (5 bases). The CDR3 loop spans 14 amino acids. The germline CDR1 and CDR2 sequences are DFQATT and SNEGSKA (reference sequence). V dropped 3 bases and J dropped 2 bases, with 12 bases sitting between them. The CDR3 protein is CSARDTWDTDTQYF. CDR3 DNA sequence: TGCAGTGCTAGGGACACATGGGACACAGATACGCAGTATTTT.

This rearrangement joins TRBV7-2 to TRBJ2-6; 9 bases align to TRBD1. Germline CDR1 is SGHTA and CDR2 is FQGNSA. The CDR3 loop spans 17 amino acids. V shed 6 bases, J shed 1 base, and the junction held 7 bases outside the gene matches. The CDR3 sequence is CASSGRQGGSGANVLTF. The CDR3 nucleotides read TGTGCCAGCAGTGGGCGACAGGGGGGATCTGGGGCCAACGTCCTGACTTTC.

The chain joins TRBV7-8 to TRBJ2-5; no clear D. Germline V gives CDR1 SGHVS, CDR2 FQNEAQ. Trimming took 2 bases from V and 5 from J, leaving 18 bases between them. The CDR3 has 16 amino acids. CDR3: CASSLRVAPRAETQYF. The CDR3 nucleotides read TGTGCCAGCAGCTTAAGGGTAGCCCCACGGGCGGAGACCCAGTACTTC.

The V call is TRBV12-3 or TRBV12-4, the J call TRBJ1-6, with a possible D match to TRBD1 (6 bases). The CDR3 loop spans 13 amino acids. V lost 6 bases to trimming and J lost 9 bases, with 12 bases between them. The CDR3 bases are TGTGCCAGCAGGGACAGTCCCTCTTCACCCCTCCACTTT. Its protein product is CASRDSPSSPLHF.

The chain is built from TRBV9 and TRBJ2-5, with 8 positions matching TRBD1. The germline V gene has CDR1 SGDLS and CDR2 YYNGEE. The CDR3 is made up of 15 amino acids. The trim removed 5 bases at V and 1 base at J, leaving 7 bases unmatched. This CDR3 reads CASSPAQGVQETQYF. The CDR3 DNA follows: TGTGCCAGCAGTCCGGCACAGGGGGTCCAAGAGACCCAGTACTTC.

The V gene is TRBV5-1, the J gene TRBJ1-1; 11 bases are shared with TRBD1. The CDR3 extends over 15 amino acids. Trimming removed 1 base from V and 2 bases from J; junction bases left unmatched: 1. Germline assignment: CDR1 SGHRS and CDR2 YFSETQ. CDR3 in DNA: TGCGCCAGCAGCTTGCGGACAGGGGGCAACACTGAAGCTTTCTTT. Its translation: CASSLRTGGNTEAFF.

This chain joins TRBV6-2 or TRBV6-3 and TRBJ2-3; D possibly matches TRBD1 or TRBD2 (6 bases each). Germline values: CDR1 MNHEY, CDR2 SVGEGT. The CDR3 runs 16 residues. V was shortened by 2 bases and J by 8 bases, with 20 bases between the two germline ends. The CDR3 reads CASSYPGGPERRTQYF. The CDR3 bases are TGTGCCAGCAGTTACCCTGGGGGGCCGGAGCGGCGTACGCAGTATTTT.

This chain links TRBV7-3 with TRBJ2-1; no firm D call. The CDR3 is 14 residues long. V was cut by 4 bases and J by 3 bases, with 10 bases left in between. From germline, CDR1 is SGHTA and CDR2 FQGTGA. The CDR3 DNA is TGTGCCAGCAGCTCCCTATACAGCTACAATGAGCAGTTCTTC. It specifies CASSSLYSYNEQFF. The entire variable domain, with the rest obtained from reference TRBV7-3 and TRBJ2-1, is as follows: GAGVSQTPSNKVTEKGKYVELRCDPISGHTALYWYRQSLGQGPEFLIYFQGTGAADDSGLPNDRFFAVRPEGSVSTLKIQRTERGDSAVYLCASSSLYSYNEQFFGPGTRLTVL.

This clonotype showed up just a few times. The chain is built from TRBV29-1 and TRBJ1-2, with D tentatively TRBD1 (5 bases). Germline V gene data show CDR1 as SQVTM and CDR2 as ANQGSEA. This CDR3 spans 13 amino acids. V shed 2 bases and J shed 10 bases, with 17 bases lying between them. DNA of the CDR3: TGCAGCGTTGAACAACAGGAGTATCTTGACTACACCTTC. As protein: CSVEQQEYLDYTF.

This clonotype has just a few counts. The genes are TRBV13 and TRBJ1-2, with D possibly TRBD1 on 5 matching bases. CDR3 size: 11 residues. With 5 bases removed from V and 11 bases from J, the gap between germline ends came to 12 bases. CDR1 and CDR2 from the germline V gene are PRHDT and FYEKMQ (reference sequence). The CDR3 region has the DNA TGTGCCAGCAGCGGCAGGGCGGAGTACACCTTC. Translation gives CASSGRAEYTF.

The chain uses TRBV12-3 or TRBV12-4 and TRBJ1-2, with a weak D call TRBD1 (5 bases). V was shortened by 5 bases and J by 5 bases, with 18 bases between the two germline ends. The CDR3 sequence is 15 residues long. CDR3 amino acids: CASSKSLGDLYGYTF. In nucleotides, the CDR3 is TGTGCCAGCAGTAAATCTCTTGGGGACTTGTATGGCTACACCTTC.